The clone carrying this T cell receptor (beta chain) was observed many times. This entry belongs to a study of regulatory T cells in long-lasting Graves disease. Time point denoted: persistent/refractory GD, antithyroid drugs over 5 years with positive TRAb. Preparation of the TCR library used RNA extracted from PBMCs. The authors built TCR beta libraries using iRepertoire HTBI primers and Arm-PCR of CDR3 regions. In TCRdb, the multiplex PCR reads were re-called with MiXCR into one record per CDR3 protein. The table shows 420,000 or so distinct CDR3 sequences, with around 22% occurring only once. The CDR3 totals 15 residues. V trimming: 6 bases; J trimming: 4 bases; junction bases outside the gene matches: 10. Germline assignment: CDR1 ENHRY and CDR2 SYGVKD.

The sequenced sample was peripheral blood mononuclear cells (PBMCs), obtained when the disease was refractory, from a patient treated with antithyroid drugs. The V call is TRBV10-3, the J call TRBJ1-1; 8 nucleotides line up with TRBD1. This TCR was recovered from a female donor with Graves disease. CDR3 protein: CAISESIGQGTEAFF. The CDR3 DNA is TGTGCCATCAGCGAAAGCATAGGACAGGGCACTGAAGCTTTCTTT.